Below, one TCR beta chain is given with its context. No antigen is known for it. It has no much larger one-base neighbor in the sample; base qualities were not kept. The treatment or condition label, as the study defines it: preoperative locoregional IRX-2 cytokine immunotherapy. The samples were obtained from a phase Ib study in which preoperative, locoregional IRX-2 cytokine immunotherapy intended to prime immune responses was tested. Donors were patients with early-stage breast cancer who received IRX-2 before surgery. This specimen comes from a study of preoperative IRX-2 immunotherapy in early breast cancer (dated by TCRdb to between 2017 and 2020). The method was the immunoSEQ multiplex PCR assay. The table was pulled from immuneACCESS by TCRdb, which kept in-frame rearrangements only. Such tables lose some clones; where checked, under half of the loss comes from unresolved V genes, and the rest has no known cause. In all, the sample holds about 5,300 clones, and 73% of those were seen once. In total, the top ten clones hold about 14% of the sample.

From V the trimming removes 10 bases and from J it removes 4 bases, while the gene matches leave 9 bases of the junction unaccounted for. The CDR3 runs 13 amino acids, cysteine and phenylalanine included. Left in the record is the CDR3 DNA by itself, 39 bases read in frame from the first base. The germline V gene (reference sequence) specifies LNHDA as CDR1 and SQIVND as CDR2. Recombination connected TRBV19 to TRBJ2-5; 7 central bases correspond to TRBD2. The starting material was tumor tissue, obtained before IRX-2 immunotherapy. This sequence originates from a human donor with breast cancer. Here is the DNA: TGTGCCACCAGAGCGGGACTTGGAGAGACCCAGTACTTC. This is translated as CATRAGLGETQYF.